One sample yielded the 12 T cell receptor beta chains listed below, sequenced in a study of T cells in Graves' hyperthyroidism and ophthalmopathy. TCR beta CDR3 sequences were amplified from RNA transcripts. When the TCR CDR3 underwent first-round RT-PCR, the HTBI primer set was used. A single record per CDR3 protein comes from TCRdb applying MiXCR to the multiplex PCR reads. The sample shows some 620,000 distinct CDR3 sequences, under 20% of them seen only once. Sequencing was carried out using blood. The receptors shown here come from a woman aged 25 to 39 with Graves' hyperthyroidism.

The V gene is TRBV19, the J gene TRBJ1-2; TRBD1 is a possible D gene (5 bases). The V gene's germline CDR1 is LNHDA and CDR2 SQIVND (reference sequence). The CDR3 runs 10 residues. V shed 6 bases and J shed 7 bases, with 6 bases lying between them. CDR3 protein: CASSDSGYTF. CDR3 nucleotides: TGTGCCAGTAGCGACAGTGGCTACACCTTC.

This clonotype was recorded many times. The rearrangement uses TRBV28 and TRBJ2-7; 8 bases line up with TRBD2. V trimming: 10 bases; J trimming: 4 bases; junction bases outside the gene matches: 15. CDR3 size: 15 residues. The germline CDR1 and CDR2 sequences are MDHEN and SYDVKM. CDR3 in amino acids: CAIRRSSGNNYEQYF. The CDR3 DNA follows: TGTGCCATCAGAAGAAGTAGCGGGAATAATTACGAGCAGTACTTC.

The rearrangement uses TRBV19 and TRBJ1-2; D is ambiguous. The germline V and J ends were trimmed by 3 bases and 4 bases, with 9 bases remaining between them. The germline V gene has CDR1 LNHDA and CDR2 SQIVND (reference sequence). CDR3 length: 13 residues. The CDR3 region has the DNA TGTGCCAGTAGTATCGGCATCGTCTATGGCTACACCTTC. Its translation is CASSIGIVYGYTF.

For this clonotype: This could be a read error, since a much larger clone is one nucleotide away. This chain joins TRBV6-1 and TRBJ2-1; 7 bases are shared with TRBD2. Germline CDR1 MNHNS, CDR2 SASEGT. The ends lost 6 bases at V and 2 bases at J; junction bases unmatched: 10. The CDR3 runs to 16 residues. CDR3 in DNA: TGTGCCAGCAGCGCACAAGGGAGGGGTGCCTACAATGAGCAGTTCTTC. Its translation is CASSAQGRGAYNEQFF.

A few counts support this clonotype. V gene TRBV9 combines with J gene TRBJ2-7; TRBD1 agrees at 7 bases. The J segment lost 6 bases and the V segment lost 4 bases, leaving 7 bases of the junction unmatched. Germline lookup yields CDR1 SGDLS and CDR2 YYNGEE. CDR3 length: 13 amino acids. The CDR3 sequence is CASSPRQGVEQYF. The CDR3 nucleotides read TGTGCCAGCAGCCCTCGACAGGGCGTCGAGCAGTACTTC.

This clonotype came up a few times. The chain combines TRBV27 with TRBJ1-5, with D perhaps TRBD1 (5 bases). Trimming stripped 7 bases from V and 1 base from J, with 14 bases between. The CDR3 consists of 15 residues. Germline CDR1 is MNHEY and CDR2 is SMNVEV (reference sequence). CDR3 amino acids: CASKEQGGSNQPQHF. The CDR3 DNA is TGTGCCAGCAAAGAGCAGGGTGGGAGCAATCAGCCCCAGCATTTT.

At least ten counts were recorded for this clonotype. CDR3 residues: CASSLTGATYNEQFF. The CDR3 DNA is TGTGCCAGCAGCCTAACAGGGGCGACCTACAATGAGCAGTTCTTC. This chain connects TRBV5-8 to TRBJ2-1; 7 positions match TRBD1. Germline CDR1 is SGHTS and CDR2 is YDEGEE. This CDR3 is built from 15 residues. J gave up 2 bases and V 4 bases, and 6 bases lay outside the gene matches.

This clonotype was observed many times. The gene calls are TRBV2 and TRBJ2-5, with unresolved D. CDR1 is SNHLY, CDR2 FYNNEI, per germline. This CDR3 region has 13 residues. The ends were cut back, 5 bases at V and 7 bases at J, with 14 bases in the middle. The CDR3 bases are TGTGCCAGCAGTTCGGACCTAAAGGGGACCCAGTACTTC. It yields the protein CASSSDLKGTQYF.

This clonotype was detected ten times or more. This chain joins TRBV6-1 and TRBJ1-2, with TRBD1 as a possible D gene (5 bases). This CDR3 is 15 amino acids long. Germline V gene data show CDR1 as MNHNS and CDR2 as SASEGT. Trimming pared 3 bases from V and 2 bases from J, leaving 13 bases between. The CDR3 sequence is CASSDLRDGNYGYTF. In DNA form, the CDR3 reads TGTGCCAGCAGTGACCTCCGGGACGGCAACTATGGCTACACCTTC.

The sample holds a few counts of this clonotype. The V gene is TRBV29-1, the J gene TRBJ2-1, with 10 bases aligning to TRBD2. This CDR3 has 15 residues. J was trimmed by 4 bases and V by 7 bases; bases with no gene match: 10. The germline gives CDR1 SQVTM, CDR2 ANQGSEA. CDR3 bases: TGCAGCGCCGGGGTCGGACTAGCGGAGTACAATGAGCAGTTCTTC. Protein product: CSAGVGLAEYNEQFF.

CDR3 sequence reads: CSASPASGSNNEQFF. The CDR3 region has the DNA TGCAGTGCTAGCCCGGCTAGCGGGAGCAACAATGAGCAGTTCTTC. The chain is built from TRBV20-1 and TRBJ2-1; 10 positions match TRBD2. Germline-derived CDR1 and CDR2 are DFQATT and SNEGSKA (reference sequence). This CDR3 is 15 amino acids long. V shed 3 bases and J 5 bases; nucleotides not matched to a gene: 7.

This clonotype appeared many times. This chain links TRBV4-1 with TRBJ1-1; no firm D call. CDR1 and CDR2 from the germline V gene are MGHRA and YSYEKL. The CDR3 sequence is 11 residues long. The V gene lost 1 base and the J gene lost 5 bases, with 2 bases spanning the gap. The CDR3 is CASSQGTEAFF. Here the CDR3 DNA reads TGCGCCAGCAGCCAAGGGACTGAAGCTTTCTTT.